The 14 T cell receptor beta chains given below trace back to one sample, sequenced in a study of T cell changes during pregnancy in multiple sclerosis. Clones were sequenced by immunoSEQ multiplex PCR, and TCRdb holds only the in-frame ones, with some missing. The sample carries 35,000 to 40,000 clones, 88% recorded once. This material consisted of CD4+ T cells from peripheral blood mononuclear cells, taken before pregnancy. These receptors originate from a female donor with multiple sclerosis, enrolled in a pregnancy study.

The gene calls are TRBV28 and TRBJ2-7; possibly TRBD1 for D (5 bases). The V gene's germline CDR1 is MDHEN and CDR2 SYDVKM. Trimming stripped 2 bases from V and 4 bases from J, with 9 bases between. CDR3 size: 13 residues. The CDR3 region has the DNA TGTGCCAGCAGTTTAGGCAGGGTTTACGAGCAGTACTTC. It encodes CASSLGRVYEQYF.

This chain connects TRBV5-1 to TRBJ1-2; the D is unclear. The CDR3 has 13 residues. CDR1 SGHRS and CDR2 YFSETQ come from the germline V gene. V shed 0 bases and J shed 2 bases, with 5 bases lying between them. Here the CDR3 DNA reads TGCGCCAGCAGCTTGGGCCAGAACTATGGCTACACCTTC. Residues: CASSLGQNYGYTF.

The chain employs TRBV5-4 and TRBJ2-5; unclear D gene. The ends were cut back, 1 base at V and 4 bases at J, with 5 bases in the middle. The CDR3 runs to 12 residues. Germline CDR1 and CDR2: SGHNT and YYREEE (reference sequence). CDR3: CASSLSSETQYF. Here the CDR3 DNA reads TGTGCCAGCAGCTTGTCATCAGAGACCCAGTACTTC.

To note about this clone: The identical CDR3 is also encoded by other nucleotide sequences in the sample. This chain connects TRBV5-1 to TRBJ2-5, with 15 positions matching TRBD2. The CDR3 totals 16 residues. The V gene end was trimmed by 4 bases and the J gene end by 2 bases; junction bases not matched to a gene: 3. Germline CDR1 reads SGHRS; CDR2 reads YFSETQ. The CDR3 sequence is CASSTGLAGGQETQYF. The DNA of the CDR3 is TGCGCCAGCAGCACGGGACTAGCGGGGGGACAAGAGACCCAGTACTTC.

This clone was observed a single time. The CDR3 nucleotides read TGTGCCAGCAGTTACTCGCTGGGGGCCGGGAATGAGCAGTTCTTC. It is translated as CASSYSLGAGNEQFF. V and J are TRBV6-5 and TRBJ2-1; D may be TRBD1 (6 bases). V lost 0 bases and J lost 7, with 13 bases in between. From germline, CDR1 is MNHEY and CDR2 SVGAGI. This CDR3 region has 15 residues.

This clone was counted between two and nine times. This chain connects TRBV27 to TRBJ2-7, with a weak D call TRBD2 (6 bases). This CDR3 has 15 amino acids. The V gene lost 6 bases and the J gene lost 5 bases, with 20 bases spanning the gap. Germline assignment: CDR1 MNHEY and CDR2 SMNVEV (reference sequence). Here the CDR3 DNA reads TGTGCCAGCAGCTATATTCGGTGGAGGGCTGACGAGCAGTACTTC. It encodes CASSYIRWRADEQYF.

The chain has TRBV5-4 and TRBJ1-3, with D possibly TRBD1 on 5 matching bases. Germline values: CDR1 SGHNT, CDR2 YYREEE (reference sequence). Trimming removed 4 bases from V and 4 bases from J, with 12 bases in between. The CDR3 consists of 14 residues. The CDR3 DNA follows: TGTGCCAGCAGCACAGGACCAGTGGGAAACACCATATATTTT. Protein sequence: CASSTGPVGNTIYF. The full variable domain, its missing parts supplied by reference TRBV5-4 and TRBJ1-3, is ETGVTQSPTHLIKTRGQQVTLRCSSQSGHNTVSWYQQALGQGPQFIFQYYREEENGRGNFPPRFSGLQFPNYSSELNVNALELDDSALYLCASSTGPVGNTIYFGEGSWLTVV.

CDR3 region: CANSQGAADTQYF. The CDR3 bases are TGTGCCAACTCACAGGGGGCAGCAGATACGCAGTATTTT. This chain joins TRBV10-3 and TRBJ2-3; 9 bases match TRBD1. V was clipped by 10 bases and J by 4 bases; unmatched bases: 6. Germline lookup yields CDR1 ENHRY and CDR2 SYGVKD. This CDR3 has 13 residues.

V and J are TRBV4-3 and TRBJ2-7; TRBD2 agrees at 8 bases. CDR1 is LGHNA and CDR2 is YSLEER in the germline V gene. V lost 1 base, J lost 3 bases, and 8 bases stayed unmatched. The CDR3 length is 16 residues. The CDR3 DNA reads TGCGCCAGCAGCCAAGGTGGCGGGAGGTTACACTACGAGCAGTACTTC. Protein product: CASSQGGGRLHYEQYF.

As DNA, the CDR3 is TGCGCCAGCAGCGACCCAACCAACAGGGGCGAGACCCAGTACTTC. This codes for CASSDPTNRGETQYF. The V call is TRBV5-1, the J call TRBJ2-5; 7 nucleotides match TRBD1. V gave up 4 bases and J gave up 5 bases; unmatched junction bases: 11. CDR3 size: 15 residues. The germline V gene encodes CDR1 SGHRS and CDR2 YFSETQ.

The chain recombines TRBV18 with TRBJ2-7, with 7 bases that match TRBD1. Looked up from germline, CDR1 is KGHSH and CDR2 is LQKENI. The CDR3 sequence is 14 residues long. V was pared by 3 bases and J by 4 bases, with 6 bases of the junction left unmatched. Here the CDR3 reads CASSPQGGGYEQYF. In DNA, the CDR3 is TGTGCCAGCTCACCTCAAGGGGGCGGGTACGAGCAGTACTTC.

V is TRBV5-1 and J is TRBJ2-5; 9 bases map to TRBD2. Trimming took 0 bases from V and 5 from J; bases not matched to a gene: 5. This CDR3 has 15 amino acids. Looked up from germline, CDR1 is SGHRS and CDR2 is YFSETQ. For the CDR3, the DNA is TGCGCCAGCAGCTTGGTGCGGGAGGGCCCGGAGACCCAGTACTTC. It specifies CASSLVREGPETQYF.

J is TRBJ2-2 and V is TRBV18; no clear D. The CDR3 loop spans 13 amino acids. Per germline, CDR1 KGHSH and CDR2 LQKENI. V lost 5 bases and J lost 0, with 4 bases in between. The DNA of the CDR3 is TGTGCCAGCTCAGTAGCGAACACCGGGGAGCTGTTTTTT. This encodes CASSVANTGELFF.

This clone was detected a few times. The chain recombines TRBV30 with TRBJ2-3; TRBD2 agrees at 14 bases. Germline CDR1 reads GTSNPN; CDR2 reads SVGIG (reference sequence). This CDR3 is 20 amino acids long. V shed 0 bases and J 3 bases; nucleotides not matched to a gene: 14. CDR3 DNA: TGTGCCTGGAGTGTACTGACTAGCGGGAGGGCCCGACGTCGGACAGATACGCAGTATTTT. This encodes CAWSVLTSGRARRRTDTQYF.